Shown below are 28 T cell receptor beta chains from a single sample sequenced in a study of T cell changes during pregnancy in multiple sclerosis. The data were produced by immunoSEQ multiplex PCR, yet TCRdb's version contains in-frame clones alone and is incomplete. The profile covers some 20,000 clones, with about 90% appearing a single time and approximately 0.72% taken by the ten largest. The sample here was CD4+ T cells from peripheral blood mononuclear cells, taken in the third trimester of pregnancy. Source of these receptors: a female donor in good health, enrolled as a control in a pregnancy study.

This sequence joins TRBV7-3 and TRBJ1-2, with a possible D match to TRBD1 (5 bases). CDR3 length: 18 residues. Germline V lookup: CDR1 SGHTA, CDR2 FQGTGA. Deletions cut 0 bases from V and 2 bases from J, with 19 bases between. CDR3 residues: CASSLTGGSDLANYGYTF. As DNA, the CDR3 is TGTGCCAGCAGCTTAACGGGGGGAAGTGACTTAGCGAACTATGGCTACACCTTC.

V usage is TRBV13 and J usage is TRBJ1-1, with D possibly TRBD1 on 5 matching bases. The CDR3 contains 13 residues. Germline V lookup: CDR1 PRHDT, CDR2 FYEKMQ (reference sequence). Trimming pared 5 bases from V and 8 bases from J, leaving 15 bases between. The CDR3 DNA sequence: TGTGCCAGCAGCCCTCCCAGGGTCGGGGAAGCTTTCTTT. Translating it yields CASSPPRVGEAFF. The whole variable domain, filled in from reference TRBV13 and TRBJ1-1, reads AAGVIQSPRHLIKEKRETATLKCYPIPRHDTVYWYQQGPGQDPQFLISFYEKMQSDKGSIPDRFSAQQFSDYHSELNMSSLELGDSALYFCASSPPRVGEAFFGQGTRLTVV.

The CDR3 region has the DNA TGTGCCAGCAGCCCTCAGGGGGCTGTAGGTTCACCCCTCCACTTT. Protein sequence: CASSPQGAVGSPLHF. The genes are TRBV7-9 and TRBJ1-6, with TRBD1 identical over 8 bases. Germline CDR1 is SEHNR and CDR2 is FQNEAQ (reference sequence). CDR3 length: 15 amino acids. Losses at the gene ends were 5 bases for V and 9 bases for J; bases not matched to a gene: 9.

V is TRBV4-1 and J is TRBJ2-1; perhaps TRBD1 as D (5 bases). This CDR3 is built from 15 residues. Germline assignment: CDR1 MGHRA and CDR2 YSYEKL. With 1 base removed from V and 0 bases from J, the gap between germline ends came to 7 bases. CDR3 bases: TGCGCCAGCAGCCAAGGACAGATCTCCTACAATGAGCAGTTCTTC. Translation: CASSQGQISYNEQFF.

The chain carries TRBV5-4 and TRBJ2-7, with D maybe TRBD1 (6 bases). This CDR3 has 14 residues. The V and J ends lost 1 base and 5 bases respectively, with 13 bases between them. The germline gives CDR1 SGHNT, CDR2 YYREEE (reference sequence). CDR3 nucleotide sequence: TGTGCCAGCAGCTTGAAACAGGGTGTCCACGAGCAGTACTTC. Protein: CASSLKQGVHEQYF.

V usage is TRBV7-9 and J usage is TRBJ2-3, with D perhaps TRBD2 (6 bases). Germline V gene sequence: CDR1 SEHNR, CDR2 FQNEAQ (reference sequence). Trimming removed 1 base at V and 6 bases at J, with 14 bases between. This CDR3 is built from 15 residues. CDR3 protein: CASSLGVADDDTQYF. DNA of the CDR3: TGTGCCAGCAGCTTAGGAGTAGCGGACGACGATACGCAGTATTTT.

This clone was detected once. This rearrangement joins TRBV25-1 to TRBJ2-3, with D perhaps matching TRBD1 (5 bases). The CDR3 is 13 residues long. The V gene's germline CDR1 is MGHDK and CDR2 SYGVNS. V lost 5 bases and J 0 bases, leaving 6 bases between the germline ends. CDR3 sequence: CASSYRSTDTQYF. The CDR3, as DNA: TGTGCCAGCAGTTACAGGAGCACAGATACGCAGTATTTT.

The V and J genes are TRBV2 and TRBJ2-1, with 10 bases fitting TRBD2. The junction had 15 bases not matched to a gene; V was cut back by 6 bases and J by 1 base. Per the germline V gene, CDR1 is SNHLY and CDR2 is FYNNEI. The CDR3 has 19 amino acids. CDR3 sequence (DNA): TGTGCCAGCAGGATAAATCGGGCTAGCGGGGGAGAATCCTACAATGAGCAGTTCTTC. It encodes CASRINRASGGESYNEQFF.

Written as DNA, the CDR3 is TGTGCCTGGAGTGTAGGGACAGGGATCGGAAACACCATATATTTT. This encodes CAWSVGTGIGNTIYF. This chain joins TRBV30 and TRBJ1-3, with 9 bases matching TRBD1. Trimming cost V 0 bases and J 4 bases; bases outside gene matches: 4. Germline assignment: CDR1 GTSNPN and CDR2 SVGIG (reference sequence). CDR3 length equals 15 residues.

The chain recombines TRBV5-4 with TRBJ2-1; 10 bases map to TRBD2. Trimming cost V 4 bases and J 8 bases; bases outside gene matches: 9. CDR1 and CDR2 (germline): SGHNT, YYREEE (reference sequence). The CDR3 contains 15 residues. The CDR3 is CASSRRAGGLHEQFF. In nucleotides, the CDR3 is TGTGCCAGCAGCCGACGAGCGGGGGGGTTGCATGAGCAGTTCTTC.

This chain links TRBV18 with TRBJ1-1; unclear D gene. The CDR3 has 13 amino acids. V was clipped by 3 bases and J by 1 base, with 6 bases between them. The germline gives CDR1 KGHSH, CDR2 LQKENI. CDR3 sequence reads: CASSPAGNTEAFF. For the CDR3, the DNA is TGTGCCAGCTCACCGGCAGGGAACACTGAAGCTTTCTTT.

The rearrangement uses TRBV19 and TRBJ2-1; 8 nucleotides agree with TRBD2. CDR3 length: 16 residues. Trimming at V came to 5 bases and at J to 3 bases, leaving 9 bases not matched to a gene. Germline V gene sequence: CDR1 LNHDA, CDR2 SQIVND (reference sequence). In nucleotides, the CDR3 is TGTGCCAGTAGTGCGCCGGGACTAGTGAACTACAATGAGCAGTTCTTC. Protein sequence: CASSAPGLVNYNEQFF.

This clone was counted a few times. Written as DNA, the CDR3 is TGCGCCAGCAGCCAAGCCCAGGGGCCTAATTCACCCCTCCACTTT. As protein: CASSQAQGPNSPLHF. The chain carries TRBV4-3 and TRBJ1-6; maybe TRBD1 (6 bases). The CDR3 has 15 amino acids. The V gene lost 1 base and the J gene lost 6 bases, with 10 bases spanning the gap. Germline V gene lookup returns CDR1 LGHNA and CDR2 YSLEER.

This chain joins TRBV5-6 and TRBJ1-4, with TRBD1 as a possible D gene (5 bases). V was cut by 1 base and J by 7 bases, with 20 bases left in between. The CDR3 has 17 residues. CDR1 and CDR2 (germline): SGHDT, YYEEEE. The CDR3 region has the DNA TGTGCCAGCAGCTTGATACACCTCGCGGGGGTTAGTGAAAAACTGTTTTTT. Translating gives CASSLIHLAGVSEKLFF.

V usage is TRBV19 and J usage is TRBJ1-1, with 8 bases fitting TRBD1. This CDR3 spans 15 amino acids. In germline, CDR1 is LNHDA, CDR2 SQIVND (reference sequence). V shed 3 bases and J 4 bases; nucleotides not matched to a gene: 7. DNA of the CDR3: TGTGCCAGTAGTATTCCGGGCGGGACAGGCACTGAAGCTTTCTTT. Protein sequence: CASSIPGGTGTEAFF.

The V call is TRBV5-1, the J call TRBJ2-5; 8 bases are a match to TRBD2. The V gene's germline CDR1 is SGHRS and CDR2 YFSETQ. The CDR3 spans 16 residues. Losses at the gene ends were 4 bases for V and 5 bases for J; bases not matched to a gene: 13. The CDR3: CASSPAGGGPGETQYF. As DNA, the CDR3 is TGCGCCAGCAGCCCCGCCGGGGGGGGGCCGGGTGAGACCCAGTACTTC.

The V and J genes are TRBV5-4 and TRBJ2-7, with 9 bases matching TRBD2. The CDR3 is 16 amino acids. The germline V gene has CDR1 SGHNT and CDR2 YYREEE (reference sequence). V shed 0 bases and J 6 bases; nucleotides not matched to a gene: 10. The CDR3 region has the DNA TGTGCCAGCAGCTTGGCCGGGGCGGGGGGGCGTCTCGAGCAGTACTTC. It translates to CASSLAGAGGRLEQYF.

V gene TRBV6-6 combines with J gene TRBJ2-7; 7 nucleotides align to TRBD1. The CDR3 sequence is 14 residues long. Germline lookup yields CDR1 MNHNY and CDR2 SVGAGI (reference sequence). J gave up 2 bases and V 4 bases, and 5 bases lay outside the gene matches. DNA for the CDR3: TGTGCCAGCAGTTGGGCAGGGGGAGCCTACGAGCAGTACTTC. It yields the protein CASSWAGGAYEQYF.

In this sample, this clone turned up once. The chain has TRBV29-1 and TRBJ2-3; 7 nucleotides match TRBD1. Unmatched junction bases numbered 9, after V lost 6 bases and J lost 0 bases. The CDR3 totals 15 residues. Germline CDR1 SQVTM, CDR2 ANQGSEA. CDR3 bases: TGCAGCGTGGCCTGGGGACAGTTTAGCACAGATACGCAGTATTTT. It yields the protein CSVAWGQFSTDTQYF.

J is TRBJ2-7 and V is TRBV21-1; TRBD2 is taken as the D call from the table, unchecked against the DNA. TRBV21-1 is a known pseudogene. The CDR3 runs 17 residues. In nucleotides, the CDR3 is TGTGCCAGCAGCTCCCTAAGCGGGGCGGGGAGGATCTACGAGCAGTACTTC. Translation gives CASSSLSGAGRIYEQYF.

V and J are TRBV2 and TRBJ2-2, with 9 bases fitting TRBD2. The CDR3 is 15 amino acids. Losses at the gene ends were 7 bases for V and 4 bases for J; bases not matched to a gene: 7. Per the germline V gene, CDR1 is SNHLY and CDR2 is FYNNEI. The CDR3 bases are TGTGCCAGCAAGTGGCGGGAGGGAGTCACCGGGGAGCTGTTTTTT. This encodes CASKWREGVTGELFF.

V usage is TRBV5-5 and J usage is TRBJ1-4; D gene ambiguous. The germline V gene has CDR1 SGHKS and CDR2 YYEKEE (reference sequence). CDR3 length: 15 residues. The ends were cut back, 2 bases at V and 0 bases at J, with 8 bases in the middle. This chain's CDR3 is CASSFRGSTNEKLFF. In DNA, the CDR3 is TGTGCCAGCAGCTTTCGAGGGTCAACTAATGAAAAACTGTTTTTT.

This chain joins TRBV11-3 and TRBJ2-1, with 12 bases identical to TRBD2. The CDR3 totals 16 residues. The V segment lost 1 base and the J segment 9 bases; nucleotides outside the gene matches: 7. Germline CDR1 reads SGHNT; CDR2 reads YENEEA. The CDR3 sequence is CASSLGRLAGDTEQFF. The CDR3 coding sequence is TGTGCCAGCAGCTTAGGGCGACTAGCGGGAGACACTGAGCAGTTCTTC.

V gene TRBV5-6 combines with J gene TRBJ2-7; possible D gene TRBD1, 6 bases. Germline V gene data show CDR1 as SGHDT and CDR2 as YYEEEE. Trimming cost V 5 bases and J 1 base, with 13 bases left between them. This CDR3 has 14 residues. CDR3 in DNA: TGTGCCAGCAGGTACAGACAGGCATCCTACGAGCAGTACTTC. It translates to CASRYRQASYEQYF. The variable domain in full, completed from reference TRBV5-6 and TRBJ2-7, reads DAGVTQSPTHLIKTRGQQVTLRCSPKSGHDTVSWYQQALGQGPQFIFQYYEEEERQRGNFPDRFSGHQFPNYSSELNVNALLLGDSALYLCASRYRQASYEQYFGPGTRLTVT.

The chain combines TRBV9 with TRBJ2-7, with 7 positions matching TRBD2. This CDR3 has 15 amino acids. J lost 3 bases, V lost 2 bases, and 8 bases had no gene match. CDR1 and CDR2 (germline): SGDLS, YYNGEE. CDR3 sequence reads: CASSVGTKDLYEQYF. Here the CDR3 DNA reads TGTGCCAGCAGCGTTGGGACTAAGGACCTCTACGAGCAGTACTTC.

The V gene is TRBV5-1, the J gene TRBJ2-1; 14 bases are a match to TRBD2. The CDR3 spans 19 residues. Trimming removed 4 bases from V and 7 bases from J; junction bases left unmatched: 16. The germline V gene encodes CDR1 SGHRS and CDR2 YFSETQ. The CDR3 DNA follows: TGCGCCAGCAGCCCTGCAGGGACTAGCGGGAGATTTTCGCGGAATGAGCAGTTCTTC. This encodes CASSPAGTSGRFSRNEQFF.

This sequence joins TRBV7-9 and TRBJ1-2; possibly TRBD1 for D (5 bases). Germline V lookup: CDR1 SEHNR, CDR2 FQNEAQ (reference sequence). The V end lost 4 bases, the J end lost 3 bases, and 12 bases lay between the germline ends. This CDR3 is 14 amino acids long. The CDR3 is CASSSGGDHYGYTF. As DNA, the CDR3 is TGTGCCAGCAGCTCGGGGGGGGATCACTATGGCTACACCTTC.

The chain uses TRBV6-4 and TRBJ1-2; D possibly corresponds to TRBD1 (6 bases). This CDR3 has 15 amino acids. Germline V CDR1 and CDR2: MRHNA, SNTAGT. Trimming stripped 4 bases from V and 5 bases from J, with 17 bases between. The DNA for the CDR3 is TGTGCCAGCAGTGTCTTAGCCGGGACACCTTATGGCTACACCTTC. It specifies CASSVLAGTPYGYTF.